Listed below are T cell receptor beta chains from one sample, sequenced in a study of T-cell memory formation after mild COVID-19. MiXCR was run by TCRdb on the 5' RACE reads, yielding one entry per CDR3 protein. In the table there are 290,000 or so distinct CDR3 sequences, less than 20% of which are singletons. Sequenced: PBMCs or a T cell subset sorted from them (not recorded which). The receptors shown here come from a man aged 18-30 years who had mild COVID-19 (a few samples of this study predate the infection). Cell type and time point are not known. CDR3s include the opening cysteine and the closing phenylalanine or tryptophan. A D gene is named only where the DNA matches it firmly. Expanded clones are given a class, and other clones once, few, many or no size at all.

CDR3nt	CDR3aa	d_gene	j_gene	v_gene	abundance	len
TGCGCCAGCACCAGGACAGTTCGTTTC	CASTRTVRF	NA	TRBJ2-1	TRBV23-1	NA	9
TGCGCCAGCAGCTTGGATGGCAGGGGGTATACCGGGGAGCTGTTTTTT	CASSLDGRGYTGELFF	TRBD1	TRBJ2-2	TRBV5-1	few	16
TGTGCCAGCAGGTCCGGGACGCTTCGGGAGACCCAGTACTTC	CASRSGTLRETQYF	NA	TRBJ2-5	TRBV28	NA	14
TGTGCCAGCAGCACTAGCGGGGGAGCTCACAATGAGCAGTTCTTC	CASSTSGGAHNEQFF	TRBD2	TRBJ2-1	TRBV12-3/TRBV12-4	NA	15
TGCGCCAGCAGCTTGGGCGCGGGAAAATCCCCAGCCCTAAGCTTC	CASSLGAGKSPALSF	NA	TRBJ2-1	TRBV5-1	many	15
TGTGCCAGCACCCCTTCGGACAGGGGGTTCACCGGGGAGCTGTTTTTT	CASTPSDRGFTGELFF	TRBD1	TRBJ2-2	TRBV6-2/TRBV6-3	NA	16
TGTGCCTCCTACAACGGGGGGGGGTCAGAGACCCAGTACTTC	CASYNGGGSETQYF	TRBD2	TRBJ2-5	TRBV28	NA	14
TGCAGCGTTTTGACAGGGAACAGCAATCAGCCCCAGCATTTT	CSVLTGNSNQPQHF	TRBD1	TRBJ1-5	TRBV29-1	few	14
TGCAGCGTTGAAGATGGTGTCAGTATTAACACTGAAGCTTTCTTT	CSVEDGVSINTEAFF	NA	TRBJ1-1	TRBV29-1	few	15
TGCAGTGCTAACCGAAGATTCCAGGGGGCAGGCCAATATGGCTACACCTTC	CSANRRFQGAGQYGYTF	TRBD1	TRBJ1-2	TRBV20-1	few	17
TGTGCCAGCAGCCCCCCCGGGGTAGGGCATGAAAAACTGTTTTTT	CASSPPGVGHEKLFF	NA	TRBJ1-4	TRBV9	NA	15
TGTGCCAGCAGCTTATCCCTCCGGGAGCTTAATGAAAAACTGTTTTTT	CASSLSLRELNEKLFF	NA	TRBJ1-4	TRBV7-2	NA	16
TGCGCCAGCAGCCAAGATTCCCCTCCAACAGCGGAGACCCAGTACTTC	CASSQDSPPTAETQYF	NA	TRBJ2-5	TRBV4-1	NA	16
TGTGCCAGCGGATTTACCGGGGGGGTTCAGCCCCAGCATTTT	CASGFTGGVQPQHF	NA	TRBJ1-5	TRBV28	few	14
TGTGCCAGCAGCTTACGGGACAGCCCTTACAATGAGCAGTTCTTC	CASSLRDSPYNEQFF	TRBD1	TRBJ2-1	TRBV7-9	NA	15
TGTGCCAGCAGCTTAACGCCTTCGGGGGCAGATACGCAGTATTTT	CASSLTPSGADTQYF	NA	TRBJ2-3	TRBV7-3	few	15
TGCGCCAGCAGCCATCTACCACGGGAGCAGGGCACCCAAGAGACCCAGTACTTC	CASSHLPREQGTQETQYF	NA	TRBJ2-5	TRBV4-1	NA	18
TGTGCCAGCAGTGAAAGAGGGGGCGGTCAGCCCCAGCATTTT	CASSERGGGQPQHF	TRBD1	TRBJ1-5	TRBV6-1	NA	14
TGCAGTGCCACTGTGGTTTTAGATACGCAGTATTTT	CSATVVLDTQYF	NA	TRBJ2-3	TRBV20-1	NA	12
TGCAGTGCTAAGTGGACGGGACAGAATAATTCACCCCTCCACTTT	CSAKWTGQNNSPLHF	TRBD1	TRBJ1-6	TRBV20-1	few	15
TGTGCCAGCAGGGAAGGTGTAAGCAATCAGCCCCAGCATTTT	CASREGVSNQPQHF	NA	TRBJ1-5	TRBV6-6	NA	14
TGCAGTGCATCAGTCGGGGGGCGAGGGAGCAATCAGCCCCAGCATTTT	CSASVGGRGSNQPQHF	NA	TRBJ1-5	TRBV20-1	NA	16
TGTGCCAGCTCACCTACCGGACAGGGTGGCTATGGCTACACCTTC	CASSPTGQGGYGYTF	TRBD1	TRBJ1-2	TRBV18	NA	15
TGTGCCAGCAGGCTCGGGGGGTCCGGGGACGGGGAGCTGTTTTTT	CASRLGGSGDGELFF	TRBD2	TRBJ2-2	TRBV11-1	few	15
TGCGCCAGCAGCTTGGCCGCATCCCACGAGCAGTACTTC	CASSLAASHEQYF	NA	TRBJ2-7	TRBV5-1	many	13
TGCAGCGTTGCTCCAGGTGGCAGCTACACAGATACGCAGTATTTT	CSVAPGGSYTDTQYF	NA	TRBJ2-3	TRBV29-1	few	15
TGCGCCAGCAGCCAAGTGCAGGGGGCGAGAAACACCATATATTTT	CASSQVQGARNTIYF	TRBD1	TRBJ1-3	TRBV4-3	NA	15
TGCAGTGCTTGGGGGACTAGGGCTAATGAGCAGTTCTTC	CSAWGTRANEQFF	TRBD2	TRBJ2-1	TRBV20-1	NA	13
TGTGCCAGTAGCGGACAGGTCCGAACAAACTATGGCTACACCTTC	CASSGQVRTNYGYTF	TRBD1	TRBJ1-2	TRBV19	NA	15
TGTGCCAGCAGCCGGCGTTCTGCGAACACCGGGGAGCTGTTTTTT	CASSRRSANTGELFF	NA	TRBJ2-2	TRBV7-9	NA	15
TGCGCCAGCAGCCAAGACTCGAGGGGGGATGGCTACACCTTC	CASSQDSRGDGYTF	NA	TRBJ1-2	TRBV4-1	few	14
TGCGCCAGCAGATCGGGACAGGGGAGGACTGAAGCTTTCTTT	CASRSGQGRTEAFF	TRBD1	TRBJ1-1	TRBV5-1	NA	14
TGTGCCAGCAGCTTACTCGGGGGGCGATACACCGGGGAGCTGTTTTTT	CASSLLGGRYTGELFF	NA	TRBJ2-2	TRBV7-2	NA	16
TGTGCCTGGAGCAGGGGGACAGGAAACACCATATATTTT	CAWSRGTGNTIYF	TRBD1	TRBJ1-3	TRBV30	NA	13
TGTGCCAGCAGCTTAGCGGTGGAGGGGCGCCTTGGCTACACCTTC	CASSLAVEGRLGYTF	NA	TRBJ1-2	TRBV7-2	NA	15
TGTGCCAGCAGCGTTAGACAGGGGCCAGATACGCAGTATTTT	CASSVRQGPDTQYF	TRBD1	TRBJ2-3	TRBV9	few	14
TGCGCCAGCACCCCGAGGCAGGAGACCGGGGAGCTGTTTTTT	CASTPRQETGELFF	NA	TRBJ2-2	TRBV5-1	NA	14
TGTGCCAGCAGTTACTCGAGGCCCCTAAACAAGGATACGCAGTATTTT	CASSYSRPLNKDTQYF	NA	TRBJ2-3	TRBV6-5	few	16
TGTGCCAGCAGTTTGTCAGGGGCCACCTATGGCTACACCTTC	CASSLSGATYGYTF	NA	TRBJ1-2	TRBV12-3/TRBV12-4	NA	14
TGTGCCAGCAGCCCCACAGGGTCCCCTCGCGAGCAGTACTTC	CASSPTGSPREQYF	NA	TRBJ2-7	TRBV12-3/TRBV12-4	many	14